The 32 T cell receptor beta chains given below trace back to one sample, sequenced in a study of blood T cell repertoires in COVID-19. Repertoires were generated with immunoSEQ multiplex PCR, while TCRdb's copy carries only in-frame clones and drops some. Of 150,000 to 200,000 clones listed, about 80% are singletons. Sequencing was carried out using PBMCs or T cells enriched from blood (not recorded which). Every receptor here comes from a man between 60 and 75 years old who had been exposed to COVID-19.

The rearrangement uses TRBV5-4 and TRBJ2-5; D may be TRBD2 (6 bases). The CDR3 covers 15 residues. Trimming removed 2 bases at V and 4 bases at J, with 15 bases between. Germline V gives CDR1 SGHNT, CDR2 YYREEE (reference sequence). Here the CDR3 DNA reads TGTGCCAGCAGCTTTTCGGGAGACGTTGGAGAGACCCAGTACTTC. Amino acids: CASSFSGDVGETQYF.

This chain uses TRBV25-1 with TRBJ1-1; D gene ambiguous. Trimming pared 7 bases from V and 5 bases from J, leaving 11 bases between. In germline, CDR1 is MGHDK, CDR2 SYGVNS. This CDR3 has 12 residues. The CDR3 DNA is TGTGCCAGCACCGCGGCGGGGACTGAAGCTTTCTTT. Residues: CASTAAGTEAFF.

The V and J genes are TRBV7-3 and TRBJ1-6, with no clear D. Per the germline V gene, CDR1 is SGHTA and CDR2 is FQGTGA. The germline V and J ends were trimmed by 5 bases and 8 bases, with 10 bases remaining between them. The CDR3 runs 13 residues. The CDR3 DNA is TGTGCCAGCAGCCTCGGGAAAGATTCACCCCTCCACTTT. Its translation: CASSLGKDSPLHF.

The rearrangement uses TRBV7-8 and TRBJ1-2; D gene ambiguous. Germline V CDR1 and CDR2: SGHVS, FQNEAQ. The CDR3 loop spans 14 amino acids. With 1 base removed from V and 1 base from J, the gap between germline ends came to 7 bases. This CDR3 reads CASSLGHINYGYTF. CDR3 bases: TGTGCCAGCAGCTTAGGGCACATTAACTATGGCTACACCTTC.

This chain links TRBV29-1 with TRBJ2-2, with 8 bases lining up with TRBD1. The V segment lost 4 bases and the J segment 4 bases; nucleotides outside the gene matches: 8. Germline CDR1 SQVTM, CDR2 ANQGSEA. This CDR3 region has 15 residues. CDR3 in DNA: TGCAGCGTTGGACAGGGACAGGTTGGCACCGGGGAGCTGTTTTTT. Its translation: CSVGQGQVGTGELFF.

This chain connects TRBV27 to TRBJ2-5; TRBD2 matches 10 bases. J was trimmed by 7 bases and V by 6 bases; bases with no gene match: 8. The CDR3 runs 14 residues. Germline V lookup: CDR1 MNHEY, CDR2 SMNVEV (reference sequence). CDR3 nucleotides: TGTGCCAGCAGCCGCACGGAGCGGGAGGGGACCCAGTACTTC. It specifies CASSRTEREGTQYF.

V is TRBV19 and J is TRBJ1-1; TRBD1 matches at 7 bases. The CDR3 is made up of 14 amino acids. Germline lookup yields CDR1 LNHDA and CDR2 SQIVND (reference sequence). Trimming took 5 bases from V and 3 from J; bases not matched to a gene: 6. CDR3 nucleotide sequence: TGTGCCAGTAGTGTAAGACAGGGAGACACTGAAGCTTTCTTT. This sequence encodes CASSVRQGDTEAFF. Using reference TRBV19 and TRBJ1-1 for the parts outside the CDR3, the full variable domain is DGGITQSPKYLFRKEGQNVTLSCEQNLNHDAMYWYRQDPGQGLRLIYYSQIVNDFQKGDIAEGYSVSREKKESFPLTVTSAQKNPTAFYLCASSVRQGDTEAFFGQGTRLTVV.

The CDR3 nucleotides read TGTGCCAGCAGCGTAGATGAAGGAGCGGGAGGGCCCAGCCGGGAGCTGTTTTTT. Protein product: CASSVDEGAGGPSRELFF. The chain carries TRBV9 and TRBJ2-2; TRBD2 matches at 10 bases. The CDR3 length is 18 residues. Germline values: CDR1 SGDLS, CDR2 YYNGEE. V lost 0 bases and J lost 9; bases outside the gene matches: 14.

This clone appeared a few times. The chain links TRBV5-4 to TRBJ2-7, with D possibly TRBD2 on 6 matching bases. This CDR3 spans 12 amino acids. The V gene's germline CDR1 is SGHNT and CDR2 YYREEE (reference sequence). V lost 1 base to trimming and J lost 4 bases, with 6 bases between them. The chain's CDR3 is CASSLRGYEQYF. The CDR3 DNA reads TGTGCCAGCAGCTTGCGGGGGTACGAGCAGTACTTC.

This clone came up a few times. The V gene is TRBV6-6, the J gene TRBJ2-1; D perhaps matches TRBD2 (6 bases). CDR1 and CDR2 (germline): MNHNY, SVGAGI (reference sequence). The CDR3 runs 14 residues. Trimming took 6 bases from V and 10 from J, leaving 19 bases between them. CDR3 in amino acids: CASSREGEAGEQFF. Here the CDR3 DNA reads TGTGCCAGCAGCAGGGAAGGTGAGGCGGGGGAGCAGTTCTTC.

The chain uses TRBV9 and TRBJ2-2; D is unresolved. Germline V lookup: CDR1 SGDLS, CDR2 YYNGEE. The CDR3 consists of 15 residues. Trimming stripped 0 bases from V and 1 base from J, with 7 bases between. DNA for the CDR3: TGTGCCAGCAGCGTAGTTGAGAGGAACACCGGGGAGCTGTTTTTT. Its protein product is CASSVVERNTGELFF.

CDR3 sequence (DNA): TGTGCCAGCAGCCAAGGGGCCGGCACAGATACGCAGTATTTT. Translated, it gives CASSQGAGTDTQYF. The V and J genes are TRBV3-1 (or the pseudogene TRBV3-2) and TRBJ2-3; D not resolved. V was clipped by 1 base and J by 1 base, with 6 bases between them. The CDR3 runs 14 residues. The germline CDR1 and CDR2 sequences are LGHDT and YNNKEL (reference sequence).

This clone was detected only a few times. The chain couples TRBV3-1 (or the pseudogene TRBV3-2) to TRBJ2-3; 7 nucleotides line up with TRBD2. The germline CDR1 and CDR2 sequences are LGHDT and YNNKEL (reference sequence). The CDR3 has 16 residues. V trimming: 0 bases; J trimming: 4 bases; junction bases outside the gene matches: 7. The CDR3 sequence is CASSQDPGGSADTQYF. The DNA of the CDR3 is TGTGCCAGCAGCCAAGATCCGGGCGGGAGTGCAGATACGCAGTATTTT.

This sequence joins TRBV28 and TRBJ1-5; D is unclear. Looked up from germline, CDR1 is MDHEN and CDR2 is SYDVKM. The CDR3 is made up of 14 amino acids. Trimming cost V 1 base and J 4 bases, with 8 bases left between them. This CDR3 reads CASSLLSPNQPQHF. CDR3 nucleotides: TGTGCCAGCAGTTTATTGTCCCCGAATCAGCCCCAGCATTTT.

V usage is TRBV28 and J usage is TRBJ1-2; D not certain. This CDR3 has 13 residues. Per germline, CDR1 MDHEN and CDR2 SYDVKM. With 2 bases removed from V and 1 base from J, the gap between germline ends came to 5 bases. The CDR3 is CASSLNSNYGYTF. CDR3 in DNA: TGTGCCAGCAGTTTAAACAGTAACTATGGCTACACCTTC.

In its sample, this clone was seen a few times. Other DNA sequences within the sample encode an identical CDR3. This chain links TRBV15 with TRBJ1-1; D is unclear. Germline CDR1 LNHNV, CDR2 YYDKDF (reference sequence). V was clipped by 0 bases and J by 0 bases, with 11 bases between them. The CDR3 spans 16 residues. CDR3 coding DNA: TGTGCCACCAGCAGAGATCTAGGCAACATGAACACTGAAGCTTTCTTT. Translation gives CATSRDLGNMNTEAFF.

The V call is TRBV9, the J call TRBJ2-1; 9 nucleotides match TRBD1. Germline loops: CDR1 SGDLS, CDR2 YYNGEE. The CDR3 loop spans 16 amino acids. Losses at the gene ends were 4 bases for V and 7 bases for J; bases not matched to a gene: 12. CDR3 nucleotides: TGTGCCAGCAGCCTTACAGGGGGCAGTAGGCATAATGAGCAGTTCTTC. It encodes CASSLTGGSRHNEQFF.

V usage is TRBV6-1 and J usage is TRBJ2-7, with D perhaps matching TRBD1 (6 bases). Germline V gene data show CDR1 as MNHNS and CDR2 as SASEGT. The CDR3 spans 14 residues. V lost 2 bases, J lost 6 bases, and 14 bases lay in between. This chain's CDR3 is CASSERGRGGEQYF. The CDR3 region has the DNA TGTGCCAGCAGTGAAAGAGGCAGGGGTGGCGAGCAGTACTTC.

This chain connects TRBV19 to TRBJ1-2, with TRBD1 matching 8 bases. The CDR3 consists of 14 residues. From germline, CDR1 is LNHDA and CDR2 SQIVND (reference sequence). Unmatched junction bases numbered 7, after V lost 8 bases and J lost 2 bases. The CDR3 DNA reads TGTGCCAGTTCGGGACAGGCAGTAAACTATGGCTACACCTTC. Protein: CASSGQAVNYGYTF. The full variable domain, its missing parts supplied by reference TRBV19 and TRBJ1-2, is DGGITQSPKYLFRKEGQNVTLSCEQNLNHDAMYWYRQDPGQGLRLIYYSQIVNDFQKGDIAEGYSVSREKKESFPLTVTSAQKNPTAFYLCASSGQAVNYGYTFGSGTRLTVV.

V usage is TRBV27 and J usage is TRBJ2-1; weak D call: TRBD1 (6 bases). The CDR3 runs 13 residues. Germline V gene sequence: CDR1 MNHEY, CDR2 SMNVEV (reference sequence). V lost 2 bases to trimming and J lost 5 bases, with 7 bases between them. Here the CDR3 DNA reads TGTGCCAGCAGTTTACACAGGGACAATGAGCAGTTCTTC. It encodes CASSLHRDNEQFF.

V gene TRBV11-2 combines with J gene TRBJ2-5; a possible D gene is TRBD2 (5 bases). Germline V lookup: CDR1 SGHAT, CDR2 FQNNGV. Trimming took 2 bases from V and 2 from J, leaving 15 bases between them. The CDR3 spans 16 residues. The chain's CDR3 is CASSLLSLGEQETQYF. As DNA, the CDR3 is TGTGCCAGCAGCTTACTTTCTCTCGGGGAACAAGAGACCCAGTACTTC. Complete variable domain (other parts from reference TRBV11-2 and TRBJ2-5): EAGVAQSPRYKIIEKRQSVAFWCNPISGHATLYWYQQILGQGPKLLIQFQNNGVVDDSQLPKDRFSAERLKGVDSTLKIQPAKLEDSAVYLCASSLLSLGEQETQYFGPGTRLLVL.

There are many counts of this clone. The chain recombines TRBV9 with TRBJ2-2, with D unclear. V lost 3 bases and J lost 2, with 8 bases in between. Germline V lookup: CDR1 SGDLS, CDR2 YYNGEE. The CDR3 has 14 amino acids. The CDR3 loop reads CASSGGANTGELFF. CDR3 nucleotides: TGTGCCAGCAGCGGCGGAGCCAACACCGGGGAGCTGTTTTTT.

This chain joins TRBV3-1 (or the pseudogene TRBV3-2) and TRBJ1-2; 7 positions agree with TRBD1. The junction had 2 bases not matched to a gene; V was cut back by 2 bases and J by 8 bases. This CDR3 spans 12 amino acids. In germline, CDR1 is LGHDT, CDR2 YNNKEL (reference sequence). The CDR3 loop is CASSQNRGGYTF. In DNA, the CDR3 is TGTGCCAGCAGCCAAAACAGGGGCGGCTACACCTTC.

A remark on this clone: Different DNA sequences within this sample yield the same CDR3. The V and J genes are TRBV19 and TRBJ2-7, with TRBD2 as a possible D gene (5 bases). CDR3 length equals 12 residues. Germline CDR1 is LNHDA and CDR2 is SQIVND (reference sequence). The V and J ends lost 9 bases and 2 bases respectively, with 11 bases between them. CDR3 DNA sequence: TGTGCCAGCTCCGAGGGTGCCTACGAGCAGTACTTC. This codes for CASSEGAYEQYF.

This clone appeared once. The CDR3 DNA is TGTGCCATCAGCCCCAGGGAGGTTGTGACTGAAGCTTTCTTT. This translates into CAISPREVVTEAFF. The gene calls are TRBV10-3 and TRBJ1-1, with D perhaps matching TRBD1 (5 bases). Germline V gives CDR1 ENHRY, CDR2 SYGVKD. This CDR3 spans 14 amino acids. With 6 bases removed from V and 5 bases from J, the gap between germline ends came to 16 bases.

The chain has TRBV4-3 and TRBJ1-4; D might be TRBD1 (6 bases). This CDR3 is built from 15 residues. Germline V CDR1 and CDR2: LGHNA, YSLEER. Trimming took off 4 bases at V and 8 bases at J, with 17 bases between the two ends. The CDR3 loop reads CASSRAGGEGEKLFF. In DNA form, the CDR3 reads TGCGCCAGCAGCCGCGCGGGGGGCGAAGGGGAAAAACTGTTTTTT.

The chain couples TRBV25-1 to TRBJ1-4; D is uncertain. CDR1 is MGHDK, CDR2 SYGVNS, per germline. Trimming took 1 base from V and 10 from J, leaving 16 bases between them. The CDR3 totals 15 residues. Here the CDR3 DNA reads TGTGCCAGCAGTGAATGGATATCTGGGAGTGGAAAACTGTTTTTT. The encoded protein is CASSEWISGSGKLFF.

This rearrangement joins TRBV6-1 to TRBJ1-2; the D is unclear. The CDR3 contains 15 residues. V dropped 2 bases and J dropped 2 bases, with 12 bases sitting between them. CDR1 is MNHNS and CDR2 is SASEGT in the germline V gene. The CDR3 region is CASSELGRGNYGYTF. CDR3 DNA sequence: TGTGCCAGCAGTGAATTGGGGAGAGGCAACTATGGCTACACCTTC.

CDR3 DNA sequence: TGTGCCATCAGCAAGACTAGCGCTAGCACAGATACGCAGTATTTT. Encoded protein: CAISKTSASTDTQYF. The chain couples TRBV10-3 to TRBJ2-3, with 8 bases lining up with TRBD2. The CDR3 contains 15 residues. Germline V gene sequence: CDR1 ENHRY, CDR2 SYGVKD. The ends lost 6 bases at V and 0 bases at J; junction bases unmatched: 5.

This sequence joins TRBV23-1 and TRBJ2-7, with 8 bases identical to TRBD2. TRBV23-1 is an open reading frame, and its role is uncertain. V shed 0 bases, J shed 5 bases, and the junction held 6 bases outside the gene matches. This CDR3 region has 15 residues. The CDR3 spells CASSQSRSGNNEQYF. CDR3 in DNA: TGCGCCAGCAGTCAATCCCGTAGCGGGAACAACGAGCAGTACTTC.

The V call is TRBV7-3, the J call TRBJ1-4; 9 bases are shared with TRBD1. V was pared by 4 bases and J by 9 bases, with 18 bases of the junction left unmatched. This CDR3 is 18 amino acids long. Germline loops: CDR1 SGHTA, CDR2 FQGTGA. As DNA, the CDR3 is TGTGCCAGCAGCTCAATCCCGGGACAGGGTCGCTGGGCAAAAAAACTGTTTTTT. The encoded protein is CASSSIPGQGRWAKKLFF.

The chain employs TRBV6-5 and TRBJ2-2, with D perhaps matching TRBD1 (5 bases). CDR1 MNHEY and CDR2 SVGAGI come from the germline V gene. This CDR3 region has 14 residues. Trimming shortened V by 7 bases and J by 1 base, and 10 bases separated the two germline ends. The CDR3 here is CASIRQGNTGELFF. DNA of the CDR3: TGTGCCAGCATCCGCCAGGGGAACACCGGGGAGCTGTTTTTT.